Following are 14 T cell receptor beta chains from one sample sequenced in a study of cytomegalovirus exposure and HLA in healthy donors. PCR used 60 Vbeta primers and 13 Jbeta primers. TCRdb's copy holds only in-frame clones and misses some; the assay was immunoSEQ multiplex PCR. In the table there are more than 85,000 clones, 83% of which are singletons. What was sequenced was PBMCs. The receptors here all came from a man in his forties in good health and CMV-seronegative.

The chain has TRBV4-3 and TRBJ1-2; D unclear. The germline V gene encodes CDR1 LGHNA and CDR2 YSLEER. There are 16 residues in the CDR3. Between the trimmed V and J ends, which lost 4 bases and 0 bases, there was a span of 15 bases. CDR3 DNA: TGCGCCAGCAGCCCCCAATACAGTCCCACTAACTATGGCTACACCTTC. This encodes CASSPQYSPTNYGYTF.

V is TRBV7-6 and J is TRBJ2-7; possibly TRBD2 for D (6 bases). Trimming removed 3 bases from V and 5 bases from J, with 8 bases in between. CDR3 length: 12 amino acids. Per germline, CDR1 SGHVS and CDR2 FNYEAQ. The CDR3 nucleotides read TGTGCCAGCAGCTTCGCGGGGCACGAGCAGTACTTC. This translates into CASSFAGHEQYF.

CDR3 protein: CASSSRDTYYEQYF. The CDR3 region has the DNA TGCGCCAGCAGCTCAAGGGACACTTACTACGAGCAGTACTTC. V usage is TRBV5-1 and J usage is TRBJ2-7; maybe TRBD1 (6 bases). Between the trimmed V and J ends, which lost 3 bases and 3 bases, there was a span of 13 bases. Germline loops: CDR1 SGHRS, CDR2 YFSETQ. CDR3 length equals 14 residues.

A few counts support this clone. V is TRBV19 and J is TRBJ1-5; D may be TRBD1 (5 bases). In germline, CDR1 is LNHDA, CDR2 SQIVND (reference sequence). The CDR3 has 14 residues. The ends were cut back, 9 bases at V and 0 bases at J, with 12 bases in the middle. CDR3 protein: CASATQDSNQPQHF. In DNA, the CDR3 is TGTGCCAGCGCGACACAGGATAGCAATCAGCCCCAGCATTTT.

The CDR3 is CASSRSRDSYEQYF. The CDR3 bases are TGTGCCAGCAGCCGGAGCAGGGACTCCTACGAGCAGTACTTC. The chain combines TRBV27 with TRBJ2-7; a possible D gene is TRBD1 (5 bases). The germline V and J ends were trimmed by 6 bases and 0 bases, with 12 bases remaining between them. The CDR3 extends over 14 amino acids. Germline lookup yields CDR1 MNHEY and CDR2 SMNVEV (reference sequence).

The chain joins TRBV7-9 to TRBJ1-6; 9 bases align to TRBD1. V shed 4 bases, J shed 7 bases, and the junction held 5 bases outside the gene matches. The germline V gene encodes CDR1 SEHNR and CDR2 FQNEAQ (reference sequence). This CDR3 has 15 residues. The CDR3 DNA reads as TGTGCCAGCAGCTGGGGGGACAGGGAGAATTCACCCCTCCACTTT. Amino acids: CASSWGDRENSPLHF.

The CDR3 sequence is CASSLLGGLASYEQYF. The CDR3 nucleotides read TGTGCCAGCAGCTTATTGGGCGGCCTAGCCTCCTACGAGCAGTACTTC. The chain employs TRBV7-2 and TRBJ2-7; tentatively, D is TRBD2 (5 bases). The length of the CDR3 is 16 residues. Deletions cut 2 bases from V and 0 bases from J, with 14 bases between. Germline V CDR1 and CDR2: SGHTA, FQGNSA.

The J gene is TRBJ1-2, the V gene TRBV23-1, with D unclear. TRBV23-1 is an open reading frame, and its role is uncertain. Deletions cut 4 bases from V and 8 bases from J, with 11 bases between. The CDR3 runs to 12 residues. The CDR3 nucleotides read TGCGCCAGCAGTCCCCTCGTTCGGGGCTACACCTTC. Residues: CASSPLVRGYTF.

The rearrangement links TRBV5-1 to TRBJ2-3, with 11 positions matching TRBD1. The CDR3 has 17 residues. CDR1 is SGHRS, CDR2 YFSETQ, per germline. V was clipped by 4 bases and J by 4 bases; unmatched bases: 11. CDR3: CASSATAGTGGSDTQYF. In DNA form, the CDR3 reads TGCGCCAGCAGCGCGACCGCCGGGACAGGGGGGTCAGATACGCAGTATTTT.

The rearrangement joins TRBV2 to TRBJ2-3; tentative D call: TRBD2 (6 bases). Trimming pared 6 bases from V and 8 bases from J, leaving 15 bases between. This CDR3 contains 13 residues. Germline lookup yields CDR1 SNHLY and CDR2 FYNNEI. CDR3 residues: CASSGTPAGTQYF. CDR3 sequence (DNA): TGTGCCAGCAGCGGGACTCCTGCAGGTACGCAGTATTTT. Full variable domain (missing parts from reference TRBV2 and TRBJ2-3): EPEVTQTPSHQVTQMGQEVILRCVPISNHLYFYWYRQILGQKVEFLVSFYNNEISEKSEIFDDQFSVERPDGSNFTLKIRSTKLEDSAMYFCASSGTPAGTQYFGPGTRLTVL.

Only a few counts were recorded for this clone. The chain is built from TRBV20-1 and TRBJ1-4; D is possibly TRBD1 (5 bases). Trimming removed 7 bases at V and 5 bases at J, with 8 bases between. This CDR3 comprises 11 residues. Germline V gene sequence: CDR1 DFQATT, CDR2 SNEGSKA (reference sequence). This CDR3 is CSVSGNEKLFF. CDR3 coding DNA: TGCAGTGTTTCAGGGAATGAAAAACTGTTTTTT.

Here the CDR3 DNA reads TGTGCCAGCAGTATAGGGGGCAATAATTCACCCCTCCACTTT. The encoded protein is CASSIGGNNSPLHF. V gene TRBV27 combines with J gene TRBJ1-6, with TRBD1 identical over 7 bases. CDR1 is MNHEY, CDR2 SMNVEV, per germline (reference sequence). This CDR3 is built from 14 residues. V lost 5 bases to trimming and J lost 5 bases; unmatched junction nucleotides: 3.

This clone was seen just once. J is TRBJ1-4 and V is TRBV19; the D is unclear. The CDR3 runs to 15 residues. CDR1 and CDR2 (germline): LNHDA, SQIVND (reference sequence). Trimming pared 3 bases from V and 0 bases from J, leaving 8 bases between. CDR3 nucleotides: TGTGCCAGTAGTATGTTTTCCTCAACTAATGAAAAACTGTTTTTT. It translates to CASSMFSSTNEKLFF.

This clone was detected only a few times. The V gene is TRBV10-3, the J gene TRBJ1-2; possibly TRBD1 for D (6 bases). The germline gives CDR1 ENHRY, CDR2 SYGVKD. The CDR3 sequence is 17 residues long. V was pared by 0 bases and J by 0 bases, with 14 bases between. As DNA, the CDR3 is TGTGCCATCAGTGAGTCGAACGACAGGCCGACTAACTATGGCTACACCTTC. Its translation: CAISESNDRPTNYGYTF.